This TCR beta chain was sequenced during a study of persistence of HIV-infected CD4 T cells. Across the study: Two participants gave one leukapheresis sample; others gave up to roughly 180 mL blood repeatedly.

This was the immunoSEQ version 4 assay in survey mode. Repertoires were generated with immunoSEQ multiplex PCR, while TCRdb's copy carries only in-frame clones and drops some. This table has under 60,000 clones, approximately 72% appearing once. Stimulation used approximately 10 ug/mL lysate from CMV-infected fibroblasts. CD40L-negative CD69-negative CD45RO-high memory CD4+ T cells were sorted as populations depleted of antigen-responding cells. Undetectable plasma HIV-1 RNA below 50 copies/mL lasted at least 4 years. CD8-depleted PBMCs were stimulated 15 to 20 hours with anti-CD28/CD49d costimulation, CD40-blocking antibody and enfuvirtide. Comments on this clone: What it recognizes is unknown.

This CDR3 has 13 residues. Deletions cut 2 bases from V and 3 bases from J, with 5 bases between. CDR1 MNHEY and CDR2 SVGAGI come from the germline V gene. This specimen was CD4+ T cells sorted from PBMCs after roughly 18-hour stimulation, taken from a patient who received antiretroviral therapy. The clonotype was recovered from an adult man with HIV who was CMV-seropositive. This chain joins TRBV6-5 and TRBJ1-3, with D uncertain. CDR3 in amino acids: CASSYGLGNTIYF. The CDR3 bases are TGTGCCAGCAGTTACGGCCTTGGAAACACCATATATTTT.